This is a list of T cell receptor beta chains from one sample in a study of cytomegalovirus exposure and HLA in healthy donors. The method was immunoSEQ multiplex PCR; TCRdb's version includes in-frame clones alone and lacks a portion of them. This sample has about 110,000 clones, with about 80% found just once. The sample consisted of PBMCs. These TCRs come from a woman in her fifties or sixties in good health and CMV-seropositive. CDR3s include the opening cysteine and the closing phenylalanine or tryptophan. A D gene is named only where the DNA matches it firmly. Some rows mark clone size as missing; the rest say once, few, many or name a class of expanded clone.

clone_size	d_call	v_call	j_call	cdr3_nt	cdr3_aa
-	TRBD1	TRBV5-1	TRBJ2-5	TGCGCCAGCAGCTTAGGGACAGCGCAAGAGACCCAGTACTTC	CASSLGTAQETQYF
-	-	TRBV10-3	TRBJ2-7	TGTGCCATCGGTGAGGACAGCTCCTACGAGCAGTACTTC	CAIGEDSSYEQYF
once	TRBD2	TRBV7-7	TRBJ2-5	TGTGCCAGCAGCTTTCAGGGAGGGGAGACCCAGTACTTC	CASSFQGGETQYF
-	TRBD1	TRBV19	TRBJ1-1	TGTGCCAGTAGTATGGACAGGGAAAGGACTGAAGCTTTCTTT	CASSMDRERTEAFF
-	-	TRBV7-8	TRBJ2-5	TGTGCCAGCAGCCCAAGGGGAAAGACCCAGTACTTC	CASSPRGKTQYF
few	-	TRBV4-1	TRBJ2-7	TGCGCCAGCAGCCAACCGGGTGACAGCTACGAGCAGTACTTC	CASSQPGDSYEQYF
-	TRBD1	TRBV7-2	TRBJ1-2	TGTGCCAGCAGCTTTACCCCGGGAGGGGCAGGGGGGGCTAACTATGGCTACACCTTC	CASSFTPGGAGGANYGYTF
-	TRBD1	TRBV11-2	TRBJ2-1	TGTGCCAGCAGCTCCGCCGGGACAGGGAGCAATGAGCAGTTCTTC	CASSSAGTGSNEQFF
-	TRBD1	TRBV7-3	TRBJ2-2	TGTGCCAGCAGCTTAATTGCAGGGGGAAACACCGGGGAGCTGTTTTTT	CASSLIAGGNTGELFF
-	TRBD1	TRBV4-2	TRBJ1-6	TGTGCCAGCAGCCAATTTCCCAGGGCCGGGACAGGGGGTTGGTCCCTCCACTTT	CASSQFPRAGTGGWSLHF
few	-	TRBV10-3	TRBJ2-5	TGTGCCATCAGTGAGTCGTCGGGAGCTTGGGAGACCCAGTACTTC	CAISESSGAWETQYF
-	TRBD2	TRBV28	TRBJ2-7	TGTGCCCGACCCGCGGGGGGTATTTGCTACGAGCAGTACTTC	CARPAGGICYEQYF
-	TRBD2	TRBV30	TRBJ2-1	TGTGCCTGGAGTATCCCCGGGAGGGCCAATGAGCAGTTCTTC	CAWSIPGRANEQFF
-	TRBD2	TRBV14	TRBJ2-1	TGTGCCAGCAGCCAACTAGCGGGGTCCTACAATGAGCAGTTCTTC	CASSQLAGSYNEQFF
-	TRBD1	TRBV2	TRBJ2-2	TGTGCCAGCAGTGGCCCGGGACAGGGGTTCACCGGGGAGCTGTTTTTT	CASSGPGQGFTGELFF
-	-	TRBV5-1	TRBJ2-1	TGCGCCAGCAGTCTCCTTGGGGGGACCTACAATGAGCAGTTCTTC	CASSLLGGTYNEQFF
-	-	TRBV5-1	TRBJ2-2	TGCGCCAGCAGTTCCGGGACACAGAACACCGGGGAGCTGTTTTTT	CASSSGTQNTGELFF
-	-	TRBV5-3	TRBJ2-2	TGTGCCAGAATACCAGAAACAGTTTACACCGGGGAGCTGTTTTTT	CARIPETVYTGELFF
medium-sized	TRBD1	TRBV4-2	TRBJ1-2	TGTGCCAGCAGCCATACAGGGGCCGGGGGCTACACCTTC	CASSHTGAGGYTF